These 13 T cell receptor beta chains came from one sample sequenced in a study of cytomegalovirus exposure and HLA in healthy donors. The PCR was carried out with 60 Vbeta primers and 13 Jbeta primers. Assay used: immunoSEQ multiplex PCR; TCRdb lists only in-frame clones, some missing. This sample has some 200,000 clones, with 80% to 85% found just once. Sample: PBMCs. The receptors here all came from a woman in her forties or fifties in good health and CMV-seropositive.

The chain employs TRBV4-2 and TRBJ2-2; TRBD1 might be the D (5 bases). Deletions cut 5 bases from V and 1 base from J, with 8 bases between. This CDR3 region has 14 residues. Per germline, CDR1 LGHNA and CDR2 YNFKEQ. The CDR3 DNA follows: TGTGCCAGCAGCGCTACAGGGAACACCGGGGAGCTGTTTTTT. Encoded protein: CASSATGNTGELFF.

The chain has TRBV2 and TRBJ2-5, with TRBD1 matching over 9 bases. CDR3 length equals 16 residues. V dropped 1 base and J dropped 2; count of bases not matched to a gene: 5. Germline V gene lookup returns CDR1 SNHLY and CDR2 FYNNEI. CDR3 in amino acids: CASSEGLGTGQETQYF. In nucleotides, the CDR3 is TGTGCCAGCAGTGAAGGGTTGGGGACAGGGCAAGAGACCCAGTACTTC.

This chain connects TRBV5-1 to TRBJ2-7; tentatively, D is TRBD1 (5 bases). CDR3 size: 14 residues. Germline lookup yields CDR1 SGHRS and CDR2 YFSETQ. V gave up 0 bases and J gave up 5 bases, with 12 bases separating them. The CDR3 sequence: CASSLEQETDEQYF. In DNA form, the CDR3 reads TGCGCCAGCAGCTTGGAACAGGAAACGGACGAGCAGTACTTC. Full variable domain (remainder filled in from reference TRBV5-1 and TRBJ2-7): KAGVTQTPRYLIKTRGQQVTLSCSPISGHRSVSWYQQTPGQGLQFLFEYFSETQRNKGNFPGRFSGRQFSNSRSEMNVSTLELGDSALYLCASSLEQETDEQYFGPGTRLTVT.

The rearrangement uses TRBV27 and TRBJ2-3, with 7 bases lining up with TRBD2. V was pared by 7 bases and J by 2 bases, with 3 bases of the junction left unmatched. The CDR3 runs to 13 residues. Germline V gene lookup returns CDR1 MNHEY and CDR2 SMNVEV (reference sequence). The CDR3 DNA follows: TGTGCCAGCACCAGCGGGGCCACAGATACGCAGTATTTT. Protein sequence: CASTSGATDTQYF.

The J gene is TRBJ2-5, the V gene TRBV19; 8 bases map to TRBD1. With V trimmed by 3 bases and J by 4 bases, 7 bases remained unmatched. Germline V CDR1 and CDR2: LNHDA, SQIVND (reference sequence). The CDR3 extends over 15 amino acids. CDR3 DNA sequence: TGTGCCAGTAGTATTGGACAGGGAATGGGAGAGACCCAGTACTTC. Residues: CASSIGQGMGETQYF.

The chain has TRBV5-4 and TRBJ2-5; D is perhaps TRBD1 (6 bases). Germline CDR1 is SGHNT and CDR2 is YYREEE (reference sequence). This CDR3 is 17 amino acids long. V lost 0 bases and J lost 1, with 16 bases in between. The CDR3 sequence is CASSLEGVRGLQETQYF. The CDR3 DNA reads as TGTGCCAGCAGCTTGGAGGGGGTGAGGGGCCTCCAAGAGACCCAGTACTTC.

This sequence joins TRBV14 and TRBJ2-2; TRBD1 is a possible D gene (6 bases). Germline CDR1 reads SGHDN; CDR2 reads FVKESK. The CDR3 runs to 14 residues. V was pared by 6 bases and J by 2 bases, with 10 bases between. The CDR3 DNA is TGTGCCAGCAGACGGGACATCAACACCGGGGAGCTGTTTTTT. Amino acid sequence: CASRRDINTGELFF.

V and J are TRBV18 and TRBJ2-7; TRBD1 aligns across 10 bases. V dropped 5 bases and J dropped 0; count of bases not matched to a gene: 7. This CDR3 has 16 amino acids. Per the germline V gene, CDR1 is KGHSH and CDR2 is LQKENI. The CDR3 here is CASSSGTGEFSYEQYF. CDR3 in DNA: TGTGCCAGCTCATCCGGGACAGGGGAATTCTCCTACGAGCAGTACTTC.

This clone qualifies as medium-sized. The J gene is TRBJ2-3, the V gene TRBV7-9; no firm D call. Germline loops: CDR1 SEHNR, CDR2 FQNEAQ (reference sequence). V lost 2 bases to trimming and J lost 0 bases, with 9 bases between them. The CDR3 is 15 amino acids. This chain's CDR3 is CASSLKTTSTDTQYF. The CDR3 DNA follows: TGTGCCAGCAGCTTAAAAACCACTAGCACAGATACGCAGTATTTT.

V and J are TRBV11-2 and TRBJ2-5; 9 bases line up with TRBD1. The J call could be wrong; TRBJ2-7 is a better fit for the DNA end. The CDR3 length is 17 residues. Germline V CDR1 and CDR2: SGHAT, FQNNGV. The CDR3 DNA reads TGTGCCAGCAGCTTAGATTCGCTGGGACAGGGTCGCTACGAGCAGTACTTC. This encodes CASSLDSLGQGRYEQYF.

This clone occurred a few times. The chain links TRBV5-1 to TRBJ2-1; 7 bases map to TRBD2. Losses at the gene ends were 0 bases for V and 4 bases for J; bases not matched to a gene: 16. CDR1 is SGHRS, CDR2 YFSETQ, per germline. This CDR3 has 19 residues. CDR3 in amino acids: CASSLGLLAGEAAYNEQFF. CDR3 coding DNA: TGCGCCAGCAGCTTGGGGCTTTTGGCGGGAGAGGCGGCGTACAATGAGCAGTTCTTC. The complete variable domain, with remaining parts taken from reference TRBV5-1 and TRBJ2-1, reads KAGVTQTPRYLIKTRGQQVTLSCSPISGHRSVSWYQQTPGQGLQFLFEYFSETQRNKGNFPGRFSGRQFSNSRSEMNVSTLELGDSALYLCASSLGLLAGEAAYNEQFFGPGTRLTVL.

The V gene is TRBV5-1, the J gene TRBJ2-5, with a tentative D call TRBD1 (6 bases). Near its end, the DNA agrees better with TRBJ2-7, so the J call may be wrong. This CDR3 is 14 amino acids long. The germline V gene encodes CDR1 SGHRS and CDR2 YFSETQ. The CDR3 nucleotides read TGCGCCAGCAGCTTGGCCGGACAGTACGACGAGCAGTACTTC. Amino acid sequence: CASSLAGQYDEQYF.

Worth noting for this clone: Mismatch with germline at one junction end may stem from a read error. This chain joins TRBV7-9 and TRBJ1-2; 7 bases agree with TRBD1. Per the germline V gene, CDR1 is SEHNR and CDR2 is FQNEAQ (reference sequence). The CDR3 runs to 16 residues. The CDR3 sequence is CSSSPSGTAHNYGYTF. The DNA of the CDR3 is TGTTCCAGCAGCCCCTCCGGGACAGCGCATAACTATGGCTACACCTTC.